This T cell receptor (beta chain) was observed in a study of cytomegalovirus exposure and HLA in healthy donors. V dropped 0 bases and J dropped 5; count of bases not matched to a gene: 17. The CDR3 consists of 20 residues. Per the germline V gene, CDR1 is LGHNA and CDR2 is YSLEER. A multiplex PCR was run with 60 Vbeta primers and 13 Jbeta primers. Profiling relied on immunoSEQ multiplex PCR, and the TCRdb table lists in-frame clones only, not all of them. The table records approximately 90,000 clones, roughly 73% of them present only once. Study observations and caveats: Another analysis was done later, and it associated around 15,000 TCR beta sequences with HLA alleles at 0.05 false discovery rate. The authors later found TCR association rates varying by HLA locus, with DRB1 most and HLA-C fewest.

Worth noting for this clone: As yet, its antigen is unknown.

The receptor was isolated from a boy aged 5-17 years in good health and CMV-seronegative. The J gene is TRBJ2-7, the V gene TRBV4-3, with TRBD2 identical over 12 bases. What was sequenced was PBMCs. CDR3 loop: CASSQDARNQWTSGIHEQYF. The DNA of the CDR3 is TGCGCCAGCAGCCAAGATGCGCGCAACCAATGGACTAGCGGGATACACGAGCAGTACTTC.